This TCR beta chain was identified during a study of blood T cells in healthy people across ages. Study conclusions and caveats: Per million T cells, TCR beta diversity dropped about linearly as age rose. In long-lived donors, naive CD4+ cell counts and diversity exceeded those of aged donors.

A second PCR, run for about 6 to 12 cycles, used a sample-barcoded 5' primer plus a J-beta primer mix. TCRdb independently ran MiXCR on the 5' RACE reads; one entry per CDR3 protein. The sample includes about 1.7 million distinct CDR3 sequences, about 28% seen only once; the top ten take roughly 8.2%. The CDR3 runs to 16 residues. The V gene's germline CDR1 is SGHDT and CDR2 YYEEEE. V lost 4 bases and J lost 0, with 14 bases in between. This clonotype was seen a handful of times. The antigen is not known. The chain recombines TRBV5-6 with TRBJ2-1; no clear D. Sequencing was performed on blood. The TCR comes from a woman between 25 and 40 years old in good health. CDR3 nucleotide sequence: TGTGCCAGCAGCATCCGGTCGGGTGTCTCCTACAATGAGCAGTTCTTC. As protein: CASSIRSGVSYNEQFF.